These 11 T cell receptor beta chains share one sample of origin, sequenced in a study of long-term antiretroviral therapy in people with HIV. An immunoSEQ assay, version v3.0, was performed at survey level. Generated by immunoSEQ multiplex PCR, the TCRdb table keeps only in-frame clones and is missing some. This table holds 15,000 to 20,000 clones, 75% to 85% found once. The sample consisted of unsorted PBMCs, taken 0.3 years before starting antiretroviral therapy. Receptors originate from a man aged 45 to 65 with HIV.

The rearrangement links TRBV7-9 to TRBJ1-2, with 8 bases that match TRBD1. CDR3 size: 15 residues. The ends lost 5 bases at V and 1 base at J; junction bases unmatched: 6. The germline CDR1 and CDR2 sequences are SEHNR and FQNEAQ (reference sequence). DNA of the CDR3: TGTGCCAGCAGCACCGGACAGGGATATAACTATGGCTACACCTTC. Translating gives CASSTGQGYNYGYTF.

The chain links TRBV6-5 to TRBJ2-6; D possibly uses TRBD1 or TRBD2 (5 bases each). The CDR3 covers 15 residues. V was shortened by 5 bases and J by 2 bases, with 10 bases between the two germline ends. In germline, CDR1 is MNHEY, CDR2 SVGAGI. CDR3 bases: TGTGCCAGCAGTAAAGGGGAGCCTGGGGCCAACGTCCTGACTTTC. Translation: CASSKGEPGANVLTF.

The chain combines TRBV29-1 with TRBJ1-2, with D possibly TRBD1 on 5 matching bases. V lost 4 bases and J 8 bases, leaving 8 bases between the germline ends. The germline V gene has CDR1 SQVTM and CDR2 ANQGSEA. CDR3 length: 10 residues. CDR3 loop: CSVGGGGYTF. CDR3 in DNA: TGCAGCGTTGGGGGGGGAGGCTACACCTTC.

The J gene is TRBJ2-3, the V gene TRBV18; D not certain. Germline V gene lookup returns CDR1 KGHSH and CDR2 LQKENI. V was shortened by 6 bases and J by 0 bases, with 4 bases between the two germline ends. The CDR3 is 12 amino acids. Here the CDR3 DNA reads TGTGCCAGCTCCCTGAGCACAGATACGCAGTATTTT. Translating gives CASSLSTDTQYF.

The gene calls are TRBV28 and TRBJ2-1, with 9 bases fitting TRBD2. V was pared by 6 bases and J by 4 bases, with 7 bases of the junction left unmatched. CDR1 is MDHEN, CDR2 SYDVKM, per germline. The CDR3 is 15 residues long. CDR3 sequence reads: CASSAGTSHYNEQFF. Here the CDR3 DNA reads TGTGCCAGCAGCGCCGGGACTAGCCATTACAATGAGCAGTTCTTC.

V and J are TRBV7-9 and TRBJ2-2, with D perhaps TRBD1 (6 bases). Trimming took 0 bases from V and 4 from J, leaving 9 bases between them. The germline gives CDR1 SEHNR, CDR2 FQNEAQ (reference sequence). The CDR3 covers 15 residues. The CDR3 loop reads CASSLAPGVTGELFF. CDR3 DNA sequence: TGTGCCAGCAGCTTAGCTCCAGGGGTCACCGGGGAGCTGTTTTTT.

The CDR3 here is CASSLGQNEKLFF. CDR3 in DNA: TGCGCCAGCAGCTTGGGACAGAATGAAAAACTGTTTTTT. This chain connects TRBV5-1 to TRBJ1-4; a possible D gene is TRBD1 (5 bases). Between the trimmed V and J ends, which lost 0 bases and 5 bases, there was a span of 5 bases. CDR3 length: 13 residues. Looked up from germline, CDR1 is SGHRS and CDR2 is YFSETQ.

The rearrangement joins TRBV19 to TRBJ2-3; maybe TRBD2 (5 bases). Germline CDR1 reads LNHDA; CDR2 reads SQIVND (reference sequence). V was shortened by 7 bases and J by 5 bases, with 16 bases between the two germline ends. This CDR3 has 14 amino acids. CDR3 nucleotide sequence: TGTGCCAGTAAGAAGGAGGTTTATGGAGATACGCAGTATTTT. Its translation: CASKKEVYGDTQYF.

This CDR3 is CASSPTTGTGLNEQYF. The CDR3 nucleotides read TGTGCCAGCTCACCGACGACCGGGACCGGGCTGAACGAGCAGTACTTC. The V and J genes are TRBV18 and TRBJ2-7; D tentatively fits TRBD1 or TRBD2 (5 bases each). The CDR3 sequence is 16 residues long. Germline values: CDR1 KGHSH, CDR2 LQKENI. V dropped 3 bases and J dropped 5 bases, with 20 bases sitting between them.

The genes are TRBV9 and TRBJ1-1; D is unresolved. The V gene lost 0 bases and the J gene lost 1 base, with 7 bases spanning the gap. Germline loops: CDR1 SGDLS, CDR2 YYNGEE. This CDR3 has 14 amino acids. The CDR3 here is CASSVAFENTEAFF. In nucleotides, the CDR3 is TGTGCCAGCAGCGTAGCTTTTGAGAACACTGAAGCTTTCTTT.

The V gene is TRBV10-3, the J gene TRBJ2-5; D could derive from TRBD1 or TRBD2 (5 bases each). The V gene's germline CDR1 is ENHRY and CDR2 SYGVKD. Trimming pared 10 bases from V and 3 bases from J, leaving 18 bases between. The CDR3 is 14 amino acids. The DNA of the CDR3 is TGTGCCACCATCTCCGGGACGCCTGAAGAGACCCAGTACTTC. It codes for CATISGTPEETQYF.